These 21 T cell receptor beta chains originate from one sample sequenced in a study of regulatory T cells in long-lasting Graves disease. Time point reported: newly diagnosed GD, antithyroid drugs for less than 3 months. Preparation of the TCR library used RNA extracted from PBMCs. Through Arm-PCR of CDR3 regions and iRepertoire HTBI primers, TCR beta libraries were built. TCRdb redid the calling of the multiplex PCR reads with MiXCR, one entry per CDR3 protein. This sample yields about 560,000 distinct CDR3 sequences, of which around 15% are seen a single time; approximately 12% belongs to the top ten. The same specimen was also included in a second study, on T cells in Graves' hyperthyroidism and ophthalmopathy.

The sample in question was peripheral blood mononuclear cells (PBMCs), obtained at new diagnosis, from a patient treated with antithyroid drugs. The receptor set was obtained from a man between 18 and 29 years old with Graves disease.

This clonotype has ten or more counts. V and J are TRBV20-1 and TRBJ2-7; perhaps TRBD2 as D (6 bases). The CDR3 is 12 residues long. CDR1 is DFQATT, CDR2 SNEGSKA, per germline (reference sequence). Trimming removed 1 base at V and 6 bases at J, with 10 bases between. CDR3 coding DNA: TGCAGTGCTAGAGGCGGGACCTCCGAGCAGTACTTC. Protein: CSARGGTSEQYF.

This clonotype was counted ten times or more. The CDR3 bases are TGTGCCAGCAGTTTTCTAGCGACCCCGGATACGCAGTATTTT. This encodes CASSFLATPDTQYF. V usage is TRBV28 and J usage is TRBJ2-3, with D perhaps TRBD2 (6 bases). V was trimmed by 3 bases and J by 6 bases, leaving 13 bases between them. In germline, CDR1 is MDHEN, CDR2 SYDVKM. The CDR3 totals 14 residues.

This clonotype was observed at least ten times. V and J are TRBV7-8 and TRBJ2-5; the match to TRBD2 covers 7 bases. With 7 bases clipped from V and 2 bases from J, the junction kept 16 bases outside the gene matches. Germline V gene lookup returns CDR1 SGHVS and CDR2 FQNEAQ. There are 17 residues in the CDR3. The CDR3 DNA sequence: TGTGCCAGCACCCTCCCAAGGAGGCTAGCGGCACAAGAGACCCAGTACTTC. Translating gives CASTLPRRLAAQETQYF.

V is TRBV15 and J is TRBJ2-1; possible D gene TRBD2, 6 bases. Trimming took 3 bases from V and 2 from J, leaving 8 bases between them. There are 14 residues in the CDR3. In germline, CDR1 is LNHNV, CDR2 YYDKDF (reference sequence). In DNA form, the CDR3 reads TGTGCCACCAGCAGGGCTAGCGCCTACAATGAGCAGTTCTTC. Amino acids: CATSRASAYNEQFF. The full variable domain, rest sourced from reference TRBV15 and TRBJ2-1, is DAMVIQNPRYQVTQFGKPVTLSCSQTLNHNVMYWYQQKSSQAPKLLFHYYDKDFNNEADTPDNFQSRRPNTSFCFLDIRSPGLGDTAMYLCATSRASAYNEQFFGPGTRLTVL.

This clonotype appeared many times. The CDR3 DNA is TGCAGTGCCCCCCGGGCGAAGACCCAGTACTTC. Translated: CSAPRAKTQYF. This chain connects TRBV20-1 to TRBJ2-5; D unresolved. The CDR3 is made up of 11 amino acids. Germline CDR1 reads DFQATT; CDR2 reads SNEGSKA (reference sequence). V lost 6 bases to trimming and J lost 6 bases, with 11 bases between them.

This clonotype was picked up many times. V usage is TRBV11-3 and J usage is TRBJ2-2; D remains ambiguous. V was shortened by 5 bases and J by 6 bases, with 10 bases between the two germline ends. The CDR3 consists of 13 residues. Germline loops: CDR1 SGHNT, CDR2 YENEEA. The CDR3 DNA sequence: TGTGCCAGCAGCCGTGACTCGTCCGGGGAGCTGTTTTTT. This gives the protein CASSRDSSGELFF.

This clonotype was found many times. The genes are TRBV10-3 and TRBJ2-1; D is perhaps TRBD2 (6 bases). CDR3 length: 13 amino acids. Germline V gives CDR1 ENHRY, CDR2 SYGVKD. Trimming removed 5 bases at V and 7 bases at J, with 12 bases between. CDR3 region: CAISKSDYNEQFF. CDR3 coding DNA: TGTGCCATCAGTAAATCGGACTATAATGAGCAGTTCTTC.

This clonotype was observed at least ten times. This chain connects TRBV7-9 to TRBJ2-7; TRBD2 matches at 8 bases. The V gene's germline CDR1 is SEHNR and CDR2 FQNEAQ (reference sequence). Trimming removed 8 bases from V and 3 bases from J; junction bases left unmatched: 9. CDR3 length: 14 amino acids. CDR3 sequence reads: CASDKTSESYEQYF. The CDR3 bases are TGTGCCAGCGACAAGACTAGCGAGAGCTACGAGCAGTACTTC.

This clonotype came up many times. The chain couples TRBV28 to TRBJ2-5; 9 nucleotides align to TRBD2. Germline CDR1 and CDR2: MDHEN and SYDVKM. The CDR3 covers 16 residues. Trimming took 8 bases from V and 5 from J; bases not matched to a gene: 15. The CDR3 sequence is CASPPPAGGPWETQYF. The CDR3, as DNA: TGTGCCAGCCCCCCTCCGGCGGGAGGGCCGTGGGAGACCCAGTACTTC.

The sample holds a few counts of this clonotype. This chain links TRBV10-3 with TRBJ1-4; D is perhaps TRBD1 (5 bases). Germline-derived CDR1 and CDR2 are ENHRY and SYGVKD. The CDR3 consists of 12 residues. Trimming left V 4 bases short and J 13 bases short, with 13 bases between. CDR3 amino acids: CAISGGGGLLFF. In DNA form, the CDR3 reads TGTGCCATCAGTGGGGGCGGCGGTCTACTGTTTTTT.

As DNA, the CDR3 is TGCAGTGCCCCAGACAGGGATCGTGAAAAACTGTTTTTT. It encodes CSAPDRDREKLFF. This rearrangement joins TRBV20-1 to TRBJ1-4, with 7 bases aligning to TRBD1. From germline, CDR1 is DFQATT and CDR2 SNEGSKA (reference sequence). The CDR3 is made up of 13 amino acids. Trimming cost V 6 bases and J 7 bases; bases outside gene matches: 8.

V is TRBV7-9 and J is TRBJ2-5, with D perhaps TRBD2 (5 bases). CDR3 size: 14 residues. Trimming left V 5 bases short and J 5 bases short, with 15 bases between. CDR1 and CDR2 (germline): SEHNR, FQNEAQ (reference sequence). Here the CDR3 reads CASSPLGAEETQYF. CDR3 DNA sequence: TGTGCCAGCAGCCCTCTGGGAGCGGAGGAGACCCAGTACTTC.

The sample holds many counts of this clonotype. The rearrangement joins TRBV20-1 to TRBJ2-7, with TRBD2 matching over 14 bases. Germline V CDR1 and CDR2: DFQATT, SNEGSKA (reference sequence). The CDR3 runs 13 residues. The CDR3 nucleotides are TGCTGCCGCGGGACTAGCGGGAGTTGCGAGCAGTACTTC. The encoded protein is CCRGTSGSCEQYF.

This clonotype is a singleton in its sample. One end of the junction fails to match germline, which may point to a read error. The J gene is TRBJ2-1, the V gene TRBV11-1; no definite D call. The CDR3 runs to 15 residues. Germline assignment: CDR1 SGHAT and CDR2 FQDESV (reference sequence). The CDR3 region has the DNA TGCGCCAGCAGCCCCCTTGAAAGCTCCTACAATGAGCAGTTCTTC. Translation: CASSPLESSYNEQFF.

This clonotype was seen only a few times. This chain uses TRBV2 with TRBJ1-3; a possible D gene is TRBD1 (5 bases). The CDR3 spans 12 residues. The ends were cut back, 11 bases at V and 1 base at J, with 9 bases in the middle. The germline V gene has CDR1 SNHLY and CDR2 FYNNEI. The CDR3 DNA reads TGTGCCGGAGGGGTTTCTGGAAACACCATATATTTT. It yields the protein CAGGVSGNTIYF.

The V call is TRBV7-3, the J call TRBJ2-3; possible D gene TRBD2, 6 bases. Germline CDR1 SGHTA, CDR2 FQGTGA. The CDR3 has 16 amino acids. V gave up 5 bases and J gave up 0 bases, with 15 bases separating them. CDR3 sequence (DNA): TGTGCCAGCAGCCCTTATGGGGGGACTAGCACAGATACGCAGTATTTT. It encodes CASSPYGGTSTDTQYF.

CDR3 residues: CASSFGASNQPQHF. CDR3 sequence (DNA): TGTGCCAGCAGCTTTGGGGCTAGCAATCAGCCCCAGCATTTT. The rearrangement links TRBV28 to TRBJ1-5, with D tentatively TRBD1 (5 bases). V was pared by 6 bases and J by 0 bases, with 9 bases between. This CDR3 contains 14 residues. From germline, CDR1 is MDHEN and CDR2 SYDVKM.

The sample holds many counts of this clonotype. V is TRBV7-2 and J is TRBJ2-5; 8 bases match TRBD1. The ends lost 5 bases at V and 4 bases at J; junction bases unmatched: 27. Germline V gives CDR1 SGHTA, CDR2 FQGNSA. The CDR3 covers 21 residues. In DNA form, the CDR3 reads TGTGCCAGCAGCGCCTTGGGACGTGGCGCTTGGATCAGGGGGCGCCGAGAGACCCAGTACTTC. Translating it yields CASSALGRGAWIRGRRETQYF.

The V call is TRBV11-2, the J call TRBJ1-2, with D unresolved. CDR3 length: 12 amino acids. V lost 1 base, J lost 11 bases, and 11 bases lay in between. The germline V gene has CDR1 SGHAT and CDR2 FQNNGV. CDR3 bases: TGTGCCAGCAGCTTAGGACTACGGTGGTACACCTTC. This gives the protein CASSLGLRWYTF.

The V call is TRBV12-3 or TRBV12-4, the J call TRBJ2-7; no clear D. With 3 bases removed from V and 5 bases from J, the gap between germline ends came to 11 bases. The CDR3 is 13 amino acids. CDR3 nucleotide sequence: TGTGCCAGCAGTTTCGTCCAGTGGGACGAGCAGTACTTC. This encodes CASSFVQWDEQYF.

The rearrangement links TRBV6-5 to TRBJ2-7; TRBD2 might be the D (5 bases). CDR3 size: 15 residues. Germline-derived CDR1 and CDR2 are MNHEY and SVGAGI. The germline V and J ends were trimmed by 0 bases and 0 bases, with 9 bases remaining between them. CDR3 in amino acids: CASSYSAGGSYEQYF. The DNA for the CDR3 is TGTGCCAGCAGTTACTCTGCGGGCGGCTCCTACGAGCAGTACTTC.